This T cell receptor (beta chain) originates from a study of blood T cell repertoires in COVID-19. Overall study: Spain, Italy and the United States supplied samples that represented acute and convalescent COVID-19. PBMCs, B-cell-depleted T cells, or T cells were the source of the cDNA or gDNA that made up the material.

The assay was immunoSEQ multiplex PCR, and TCRdb's table has in-frame clones only and misses some. The sample lists 340,000 or so clones, about nine tenths seen once, with 1% in the top ten. Sequenced material: peripheral blood. This sequence was found in a man between 45 and 60 years old with active or convalescent COVID-19.

CDR3 nucleotides: TGTGCCAGCAGCGTAGTTTCAGGTAGCGGGGGTAAATGGTCCTACAATGAGCAGTTCTTC. This sequence encodes CASSVVSGSGGKWSYNEQFF. The chain is built from TRBV9 and TRBJ2-1; 9 bases are a match to TRBD2. Germline lookup yields CDR1 SGDLS and CDR2 YYNGEE. The CDR3 totals 20 residues. Germline trimming cut 0 bases from V and 1 base from J; bases unmatched to any gene: 14.